These 8 T cell receptor beta chains originate from one sample sequenced in a study of naive and memory T cell subsets. Findings and limits, study-wide: Naive repertoires, especially CD8, held a few larger clonotypes, possibly memory cells re-expressing CD45RA.

The beta constant-region primer was an equimolar mix of two oligonucleotides covering TRBC1 and TRBC2. Four rounds of PCR amplified the ligated cDNA using nested alpha and beta constant-region primers plus SP2. TCRdb analysed the UMI-ligation and nested PCR reads with MiXCR anew, one entry per CDR3 protein. This table has 120,000 to 150,000 distinct CDR3 sequences, approximately 21% appearing once. Their recognized antigens are unknown. Material for sequencing was naive CD8+ T cells from blood. These receptors originate from a human donor in good health.

The V and J genes are TRBV29-1 and TRBJ1-2; D perhaps matches TRBD1 (5 bases). The germline CDR1 and CDR2 sequences are SQVTM and ANQGSEA. Between the trimmed V and J ends, which lost 3 bases and 6 bases, there was a span of 23 bases. This CDR3 contains 16 residues. CDR3 residues: CSVEEGRGRFMDGYTF. The CDR3 coding sequence is TGCAGCGTTGAGGAGGGTAGGGGTCGGTTCATGGATGGCTACACCTTC.

V gene TRBV29-1 combines with J gene TRBJ2-1, with D possibly being TRBD2 (5 bases). The CDR3 contains 12 residues. Trimming pared 7 bases from V and 6 bases from J, leaving 13 bases between. Germline V CDR1 and CDR2: SQVTM, ANQGSEA. The CDR3 protein is CSAWTDFNEQFF. CDR3 sequence (DNA): TGCAGCGCCTGGACTGATTTCAATGAGCAGTTCTTC.

This clonotype was picked up a small number of times. The chain has TRBV6-2 or TRBV6-3 and TRBJ2-6; 10 nucleotides align to TRBD1. Germline values: CDR1 MNHEY, CDR2 SVGEGT. The length of the CDR3 is 19 residues. The trim removed 2 bases at V and 6 bases at J, leaving 13 bases unmatched. The CDR3 sequence is CASSYLIDRGLLKANVLTF. The CDR3 DNA follows: TGTGCCAGCAGTTACCTGATCGACAGGGGGCTCCTCAAGGCCAACGTCCTGACTTTC.

V is TRBV13 and J is TRBJ2-1; 7 bases line up with TRBD1. CDR3 size: 15 residues. The V gene's germline CDR1 is PRHDT and CDR2 FYEKMQ (reference sequence). V shed 8 bases, J shed 0 bases, and the junction held 7 bases outside the gene matches. The CDR3 DNA follows: TGTGCCAGCCAGACAGGGAGAGGCTCCTACAATGAGCAGTTCTTC. It yields the protein CASQTGRGSYNEQFF. The whole variable domain, remainder taken from reference TRBV13 and TRBJ2-1, is AAGVIQSPRHLIKEKRETATLKCYPIPRHDTVYWYQQGPGQDPQFLISFYEKMQSDKGSIPDRFSAQQFSDYHSELNMSSLELGDSALYFCASQTGRGSYNEQFFGPGTRLTVL.

The chain links TRBV2 to TRBJ1-1; 7 nucleotides align to TRBD1. The CDR3 totals 16 residues. V trimming: 5 bases; J trimming: 6 bases; junction bases outside the gene matches: 15. CDR1 and CDR2 from the germline V gene are SNHLY and FYNNEI. The CDR3 sequence is CASSPDLQGKGSEAFF. In nucleotides, the CDR3 is TGTGCCAGCAGTCCAGACTTACAGGGGAAAGGGTCTGAAGCTTTCTTT.

This clonotype was picked up a small number of times. The chain joins TRBV27 to TRBJ2-5, with TRBD1 matching 11 bases. J was trimmed by 4 bases and V by 3 bases; bases with no gene match: 7. Germline values: CDR1 MNHEY, CDR2 SMNVEV (reference sequence). The CDR3 loop spans 16 amino acids. CDR3 in amino acids: CASSFGTGGIGETQYF. The CDR3 DNA is TGTGCCAGCAGTTTCGGGACAGGGGGAATAGGAGAGACCCAGTACTTC.

This clonotype was seen only a few times. The chain couples TRBV5-1 to TRBJ2-3; no clear D gene. Trimming took 0 bases from V and 8 from J, leaving 7 bases between them. The CDR3 length is 12 residues. From germline, CDR1 is SGHRS and CDR2 YFSETQ. The CDR3 DNA follows: TGCGCCAGCAGCTTGGATGCAATTACGCAGTATTTT. It codes for CASSLDAITQYF.

V and J are TRBV27 and TRBJ1-1; 10 nucleotides agree with TRBD1. The length of the CDR3 is 16 residues. CDR1 is MNHEY and CDR2 is SMNVEV in the germline V gene (reference sequence). The V gene end was trimmed by 5 bases and the J gene end by 1 base; junction bases not matched to a gene: 7. Written as DNA, the CDR3 is TGTGCCAGCAGTCATGGGACAGGGGAGTGGAACACTGAAGCTTTCTTT. It specifies CASSHGTGEWNTEAFF.